These T cell receptor beta chains were read from a single sample in a study of CD8+CD57+ T cells in acquired aplastic anemia. Using its own MiXCR run on the reads, TCRdb lists one record per CDR3 protein. The sample contains more than 150,000 distinct CDR3 sequences, roughly 50% of which appear only once. Sequenced: sorted CD4+, CD8+, or CD8+CD57+ T cells (not recorded which) from PBMCs. The receptors were sampled from a human donor with aplastic anemia. Both conserved end residues are part of each CDR3. A D gene is named only where the DNA matches it firmly. Clone size appears in some rows only: once, few, many, or a class for an expanded clone.

j_gene: TRBJ2-4
d_gene: -
len: 17
abundance: -
v_gene: TRBV4-1
CDR3aa: CASSQEIRGVTENIQYF
CDR3nt: TGCGCCAGCAGCCAAGAGATTAGGGGGGTCACCGAAAACATTCAGTACTTC

j_gene: TRBJ2-7
d_gene: -
len: 13
abundance: many
v_gene: TRBV7-2
CDR3aa: CASSLELPSSAYF
CDR3nt: TGTGCCAGCAGCTTAGAACTACCGAGCAGCGCGTACTTC

j_gene: TRBJ1-6
d_gene: -
len: 16
abundance: -
v_gene: TRBV2
CDR3aa: CASSEESGRVSSPLHF
CDR3nt: TGTGCCAGCAGTGAAGAGTCTGGCAGGGTGAGTTCACCCCTCCACTTT

j_gene: TRBJ1-6
d_gene: -
len: 14
abundance: -
v_gene: TRBV2
CDR3aa: CASSVRDYNSPLHF
CDR3nt: TGTGCCAGCAGTGTGAGGGACTATAATTCACCCCTCCACTTT

j_gene: TRBJ2-7
d_gene: TRBD1
len: 14
abundance: few
v_gene: TRBV19
CDR3aa: CASSIRDSSYEQYF
CDR3nt: TGTGCCAGTAGTATCCGGGACAGCTCCTACGAGCAGTACTTC

j_gene: TRBJ2-7
d_gene: -
len: 14
abundance: -
v_gene: TRBV11-1
CDR3aa: CASSPEEGNYEQYF
CDR3nt: TGTGCCAGCAGCCCGGAGGAGGGGAACTACGAGCAGTACTTC

j_gene: TRBJ1-5
d_gene: -
len: 16
abundance: -
v_gene: TRBV20-1
CDR3aa: CSASSRANYSNQPQHF
CDR3nt: TGCAGTGCTAGTAGCAGGGCCAACTATAGCAATCAGCCCCAGCATTTT

j_gene: TRBJ2-5
d_gene: -
len: 15
abundance: -
v_gene: TRBV7-9
CDR3aa: CASSITVTSRETQYF
CDR3nt: TGTGCCAGCAGTATAACCGTCACAAGTCGAGAGACCCAGTACTTC

j_gene: TRBJ1-5
d_gene: TRBD1
len: 14
abundance: many
v_gene: TRBV12-3/TRBV12-4
CDR3aa: CASSRQGSRQPQHF
CDR3nt: TGTGCCAGCAGTAGACAGGGATCGAGGCAGCCCCAGCATTTT

j_gene: TRBJ2-7
d_gene: -
len: 15
abundance: -
v_gene: TRBV4-1
CDR3aa: CASSQVSGSSYEQYF
CDR3nt: TGCGCCAGCAGCCAAGTATCGGGGAGCTCCTACGAGCAGTACTTC

j_gene: TRBJ1-1
d_gene: -
len: 15
abundance: many
v_gene: TRBV7-9
CDR3aa: CASSLALGGRTEAFF
CDR3nt: TGTGCCAGCAGCTTAGCCCTGGGGGGGAGGACTGAAGCTTTCTTT

j_gene: TRBJ2-7
d_gene: -
len: 17
abundance: -
v_gene: TRBV27
CDR3aa: CASSPGGLGTWRHEQYF
CDR3nt: TGTGCCAGCAGTCCCGGGGGGCTAGGGACCTGGAGGCACGAGCAGTACTTC

j_gene: TRBJ1-6
d_gene: -
len: 11
abundance: -
v_gene: TRBV7-2
CDR3aa: CASSSFSNLHF
CDR3nt: TGTGCCAGCAGCTCCTTCTCTAACCTCCACTTT

j_gene: TRBJ2-4
d_gene: -
len: 15
abundance: many
v_gene: TRBV19
CDR3aa: CASSTPQIAKNIQYF
CDR3nt: TGTGCCAGTAGTACCCCCCAAATAGCCAAAAACATTCAGTACTTC

j_gene: TRBJ2-3
d_gene: -
len: 13
abundance: few
v_gene: TRBV6-1
CDR3aa: CASSELHTDTQYF
CDR3nt: TGTGCCAGCAGTGAACTGCACACAGATACGCAGTATTTT

j_gene: TRBJ2-5
d_gene: -
len: 13
abundance: -
v_gene: TRBV20-1
CDR3aa: CSARVLAGLTQYF
CDR3nt: TGCAGTGCTAGAGTACTAGCTGGGCTGACCCAGTACTTC

j_gene: TRBJ2-1
d_gene: TRBD1
len: 15
abundance: -
v_gene: TRBV24-1
CDR3aa: CATRPTGQGGDEQFF
CDR3nt: TGTGCCACCAGACCGACGGGACAGGGCGGCGATGAGCAGTTCTTC

j_gene: TRBJ2-3
d_gene: -
len: 11
abundance: -
v_gene: TRBV20-1
CDR3aa: CTARGTDTQYF
CDR3nt: TGCACCGCCCGGGGGACAGATACGCAGTATTTT

j_gene: TRBJ2-7
d_gene: TRBD2
len: 11
abundance: -
v_gene: TRBV10-3
CDR3aa: CAISVGGGQYF
CDR3nt: TGTGCCATCAGTGTTGGGGGGGGGCAGTACTTC